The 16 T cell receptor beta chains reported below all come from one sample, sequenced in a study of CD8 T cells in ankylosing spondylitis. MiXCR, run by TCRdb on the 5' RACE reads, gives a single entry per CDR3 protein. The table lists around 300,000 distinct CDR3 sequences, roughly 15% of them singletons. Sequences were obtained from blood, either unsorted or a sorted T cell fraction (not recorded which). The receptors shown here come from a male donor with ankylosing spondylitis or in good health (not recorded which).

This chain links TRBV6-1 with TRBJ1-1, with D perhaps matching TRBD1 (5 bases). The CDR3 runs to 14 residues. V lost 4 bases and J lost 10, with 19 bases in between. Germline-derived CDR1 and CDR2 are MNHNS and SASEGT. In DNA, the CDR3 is TGTGCCAGCAGTGGTACCGGGACCCTGGCTGGAGCTTTCTTT. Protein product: CASSGTGTLAGAFF.

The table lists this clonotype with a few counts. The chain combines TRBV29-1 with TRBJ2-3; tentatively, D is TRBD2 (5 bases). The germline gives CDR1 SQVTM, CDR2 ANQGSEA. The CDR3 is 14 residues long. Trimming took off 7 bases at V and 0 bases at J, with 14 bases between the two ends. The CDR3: CSASPRGSTDTQYF. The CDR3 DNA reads TGCAGCGCCTCCCCCCGCGGGAGCACAGATACGCAGTATTTT.

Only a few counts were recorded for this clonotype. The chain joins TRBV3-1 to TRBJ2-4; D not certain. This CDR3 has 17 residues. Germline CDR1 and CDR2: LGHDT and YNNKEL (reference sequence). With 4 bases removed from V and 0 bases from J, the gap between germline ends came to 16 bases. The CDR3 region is CASSPTGVQIAKNIQYF. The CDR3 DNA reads TGTGCCAGCAGCCCGACGGGTGTCCAAATAGCCAAAAACATTCAGTACTTC.

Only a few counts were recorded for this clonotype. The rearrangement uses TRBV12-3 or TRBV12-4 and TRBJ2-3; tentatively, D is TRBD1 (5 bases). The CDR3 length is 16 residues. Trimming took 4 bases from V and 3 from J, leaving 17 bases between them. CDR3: CASSSPQVLRTDTQYF. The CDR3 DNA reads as TGTGCCAGCAGTTCCCCACAGGTCCTTCGGACAGATACGCAGTATTTT.

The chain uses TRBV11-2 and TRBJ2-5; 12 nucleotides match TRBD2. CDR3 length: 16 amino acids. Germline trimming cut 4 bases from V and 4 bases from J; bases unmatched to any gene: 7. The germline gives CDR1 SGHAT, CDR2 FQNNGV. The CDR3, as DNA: TGTGCCAGCAGCTCTTTGACTAGCGGGAGAGGAGAGACCCAGTACTTC. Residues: CASSSLTSGRGETQYF.

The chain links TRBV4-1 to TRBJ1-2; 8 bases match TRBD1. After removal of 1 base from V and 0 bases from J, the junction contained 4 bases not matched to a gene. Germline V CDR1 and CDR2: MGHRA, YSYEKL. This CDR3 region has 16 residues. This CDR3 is CASSQAGQGSNYGYTF. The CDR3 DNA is TGCGCCAGCAGCCAAGCCGGACAGGGTTCTAACTATGGCTACACCTTC.

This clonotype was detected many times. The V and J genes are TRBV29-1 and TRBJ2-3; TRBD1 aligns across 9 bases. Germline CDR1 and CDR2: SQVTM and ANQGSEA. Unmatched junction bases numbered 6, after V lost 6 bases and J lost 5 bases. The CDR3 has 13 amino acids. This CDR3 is CSVPGQGVDTQYF. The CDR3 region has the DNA TGCAGCGTCCCGGGACAGGGAGTAGATACGCAGTATTTT.

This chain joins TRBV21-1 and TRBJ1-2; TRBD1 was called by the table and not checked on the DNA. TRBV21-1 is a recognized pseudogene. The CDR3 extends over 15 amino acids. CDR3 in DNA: TGTGCCAGCAGCACCCACTTACAGGGGGCTGATGGCTACACCTTC. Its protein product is CASSTHLQGADGYTF.

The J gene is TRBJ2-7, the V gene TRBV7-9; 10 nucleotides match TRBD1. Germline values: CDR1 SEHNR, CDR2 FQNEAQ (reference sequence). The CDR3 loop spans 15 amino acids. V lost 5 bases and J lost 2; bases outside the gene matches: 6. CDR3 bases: TGTGCCAGCAGCAACACCGGGACAGGGGCCTACGAGCAGTACTTC. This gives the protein CASSNTGTGAYEQYF.

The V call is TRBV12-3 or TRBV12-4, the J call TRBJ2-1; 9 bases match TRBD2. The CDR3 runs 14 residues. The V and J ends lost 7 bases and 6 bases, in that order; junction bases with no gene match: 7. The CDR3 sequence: CASIPGLAPNEQFF. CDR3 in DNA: TGTGCCAGCATTCCGGGACTAGCCCCCAATGAGCAGTTCTTC.

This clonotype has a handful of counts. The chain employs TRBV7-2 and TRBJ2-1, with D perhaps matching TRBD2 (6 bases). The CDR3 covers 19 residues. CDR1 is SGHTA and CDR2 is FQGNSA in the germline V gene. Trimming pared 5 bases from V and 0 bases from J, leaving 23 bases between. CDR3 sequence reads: CASSLSRDSMYSSYNEQFF. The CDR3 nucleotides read TGTGCCAGCAGCCTTAGCCGGGACTCGATGTACAGCTCCTACAATGAGCAGTTCTTC.

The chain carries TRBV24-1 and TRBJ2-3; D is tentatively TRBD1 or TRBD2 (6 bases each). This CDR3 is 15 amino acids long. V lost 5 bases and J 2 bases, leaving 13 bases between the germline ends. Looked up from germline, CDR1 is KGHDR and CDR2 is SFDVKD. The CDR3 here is CATSARGGITDTQYF. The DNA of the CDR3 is TGTGCCACCAGTGCGAGAGGGGGGATCACAGATACGCAGTATTTT.

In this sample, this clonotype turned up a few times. Here the CDR3 reads CASSPSGFSPLHF. The CDR3 DNA follows: TGTGCCAGCAGCCCGTCAGGTTTTTCACCCCTCCACTTT. The chain has TRBV4-2 and TRBJ1-6; no clear D. Trimming shortened V by 4 bases and J by 9 bases, and 10 bases separated the two germline ends. This CDR3 spans 13 amino acids. Germline CDR1 LGHNA, CDR2 YNFKEQ.

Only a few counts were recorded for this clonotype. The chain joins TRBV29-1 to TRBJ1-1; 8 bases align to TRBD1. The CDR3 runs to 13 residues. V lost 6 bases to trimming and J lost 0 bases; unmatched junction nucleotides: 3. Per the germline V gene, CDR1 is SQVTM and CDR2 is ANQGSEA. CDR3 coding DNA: TGCAGCGTAAACAGGGGGGTGAACACTGAAGCTTTCTTT. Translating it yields CSVNRGVNTEAFF. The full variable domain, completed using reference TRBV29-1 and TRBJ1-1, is SAVISQKPSRDICQRGTSLTIQCQVDSQVTMMFWYRQQPGQSLTLIATANQGSEATYESGFVIDKFPISRPNLTFSTLTVSNMSPEDSSIYLCSVNRGVNTEAFFGQGTRLTVV.

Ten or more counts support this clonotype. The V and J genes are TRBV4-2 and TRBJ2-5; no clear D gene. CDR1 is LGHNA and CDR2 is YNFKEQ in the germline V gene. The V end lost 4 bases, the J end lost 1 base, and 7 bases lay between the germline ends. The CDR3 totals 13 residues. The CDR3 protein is CASSLRSQETQYF. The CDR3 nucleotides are TGTGCCAGCAGCCTACGTTCCCAAGAGACCCAGTACTTC.

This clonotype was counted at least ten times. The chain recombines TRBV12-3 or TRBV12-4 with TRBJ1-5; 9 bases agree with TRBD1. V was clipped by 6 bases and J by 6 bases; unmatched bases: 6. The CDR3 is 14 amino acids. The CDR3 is CASSRGQGIQPQHF. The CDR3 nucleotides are TGTGCCAGCAGCCGGGGACAGGGAATTCAGCCCCAGCATTTT.